This T cell receptor (beta chain) was recovered during a study of shared clonotypes between healthy human individuals (dated by TCRdb to 2018 to 2020). For the wider study: A couple of women and three men aged 18 to 49 years were included in the cohort. For each donor, CD4 naive and CD4 memory were each run on three plates, CD8 naive on two plates, and CD8 memory on one plate. To estimate repertoire size and how much clonotypes are shared between individuals, the study performed deep sequencing of blood TCR repertoires from five healthy adults. To increase sequencing depth and limit assay-specific biases, TCR repertoire library preparation and sequencing were carried out by different laboratories using diverse techniques. Between about 0.94 and 8.9 billion PBMCs per donor were obtained by leukapheresis.

Concerning this clone itself: What this receptor recognizes is not known. No base-level quality is on record; no much larger clone is a single base apart.

Using the deep immunoSEQ assay, TCR CDR3 regions were amplified from genomic DNA by multiplex PCR. Extracted genomic DNA from each cell subset was spread evenly across all wells of several immunoSEQ 96-well plates, with each plate serving as a replicate. For sorted subsets, approximately 190 ng genomic DNA, equal to about 30,000 T cell genomes, was loaded into each replicate PCR. Purified libraries were quantified with a Qubit 3.0 fluorometer, sized on a Bioanalyzer 2100, and re-quantified with the KAPA Library Quantification kit. Every immunoSEQ 96-well plate was sequenced on a dedicated single-read 150-cycle Illumina NextSeq 550 flow cell. In the paper's pipeline: Because only junctional sequences without quality scores were contained in the immunoSEQ output, filtering matching that applied to full-length reads could not be performed. To assign V/J genes and CDR3, sequences were annotated against IMGT germline references using PyIR, a Python wrapper for IgBLAST v1.9. Reads were removed for weak V/J assignments (E-value above 1e-6), missing CDR3, stop codons, out-of-frame junctions, or ambiguous translated residues. V3J clonotypes were defined by identical inferred V gene, J gene, and CDR3 amino acid sequence. Percentage overlap between repertoires was calculated by dividing the number of shared unique clonotypes by the size of the smaller repertoire. Three approaches were used to assess repertoire richness: RTK rarefaction, the Chao1 estimator, and Recon v2.1 estimates of unobserved clonotypes. OLGA was used to compute generation probabilities for all TCRbeta clonotypes that the gDNA method yielded from a few donors. TCRdb mirrors the immuneACCESS table, restricted to in-frame sequences. Some clones are absent from its copies; in checked studies, under half trace to an unresolved V gene, and the reason for the others is unknown. Clonal size and the V and J genes are those of that table, whereas D and trimming came from the DNA. The sample contains some 2 million clones, about 95% of them found a single time. The biggest ten clones account for 0.9% to 1.4% of the sample.

Overall study results and their limits: The small number of donors limited the genetic and exposure-history diversity represented. Larger estimated clonotype richness was generally found for naive subsets than for memory subsets. Sharing across several donors was observed for 5% to 6.5% of naive CD4, over 3% of naive CD8, roughly 2.4% of memory CD4, and around 0.42% of memory CD8 clonotypes. Even with the large sequencing depth, rarefaction of the sorted-subset datasets indicated that sequencing was incomplete. Sampling was restricted to blood, and TCR repertoires in tissue are likely to differ from TCR repertoires in blood. Based on pairwise subsampling, the degree of clonotype sharing among donors was expected to be affected by sequencing depth. Clonotypes shared by all four sorted-subset donors showed higher generation probabilities than non-shared clonotypes.

V drops 3 bases and J drops 1 base, leaving 9 bases in between. Sequences SGHTA (CDR1) and FQGNSA (CDR2) are obtained from the germline V gene. Inclusive of the bounding cysteine and phenylalanine, the CDR3 is 14 residues long. CDR3 DNA is the only sequence kept; it has 42 bases, read in frame from the first base. CD8 naive samples were CD45RO-negative cells positively selected for CCR7, giving a CD45RA+CCR7+ population that excluded TemRA cells. Donors were healthy HIV-negative adults with no recently reported acute infections or vaccinations. Only Caucasian adults living in Nashville, Tennessee, USA were represented among the donors. Blood was obtained by leukapheresis, after which PBMCs were separated by Ficoll-Histopaque density gradient centrifugation and cryopreserved in liquid nitrogen vapor phase. Analytical flow cytometry was used to check the purity and quantity of each magnetically sorted T cell population. Genomic DNA was isolated from every sorted fraction and measured by UV absorbance on a Nanodrop 2000c.

Specimen: naive CD8+ T cells sorted from blood. Interpreted using the paper, the cell subset or site label stands for: CD45RA+CCR7+. This chain is built from TRBV7-2 and TRBJ1-1; TRBD1 might be the D gene, on 5 matching bases. The origin of this receptor is a man aged 18 to 35 in good health. The DNA reads as follows: TGTGCCAGCAGCTTCGGGCAGGGGAACACTGAAGCTTTCTTT. The translation is CASSFGQGNTEAFF.